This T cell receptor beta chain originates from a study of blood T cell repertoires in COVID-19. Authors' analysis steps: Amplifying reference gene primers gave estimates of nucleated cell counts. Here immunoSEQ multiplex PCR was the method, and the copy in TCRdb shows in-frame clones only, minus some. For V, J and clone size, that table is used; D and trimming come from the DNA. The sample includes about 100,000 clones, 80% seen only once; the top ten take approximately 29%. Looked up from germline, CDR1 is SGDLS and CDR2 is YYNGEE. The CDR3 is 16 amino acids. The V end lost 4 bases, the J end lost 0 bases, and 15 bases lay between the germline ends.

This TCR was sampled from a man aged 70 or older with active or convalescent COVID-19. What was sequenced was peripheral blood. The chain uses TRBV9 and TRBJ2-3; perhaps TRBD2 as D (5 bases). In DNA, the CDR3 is TGTGCCAGCAGCCCCCCCGAAGGAGGTAGCACAGATACGCAGTATTTT. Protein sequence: CASSPPEGGSTDTQYF.